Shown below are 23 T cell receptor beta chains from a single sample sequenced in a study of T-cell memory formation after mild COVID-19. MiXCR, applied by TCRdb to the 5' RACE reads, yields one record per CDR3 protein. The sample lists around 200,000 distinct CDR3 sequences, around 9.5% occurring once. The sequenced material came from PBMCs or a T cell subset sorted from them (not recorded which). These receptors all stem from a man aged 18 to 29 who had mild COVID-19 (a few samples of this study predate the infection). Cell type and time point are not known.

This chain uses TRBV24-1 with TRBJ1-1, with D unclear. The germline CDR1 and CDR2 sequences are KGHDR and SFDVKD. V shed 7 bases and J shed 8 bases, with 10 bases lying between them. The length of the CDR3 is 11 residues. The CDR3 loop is CATSQGGEAFF. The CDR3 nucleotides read TGTGCCACCAGCCAAGGAGGGGAAGCTTTCTTT.

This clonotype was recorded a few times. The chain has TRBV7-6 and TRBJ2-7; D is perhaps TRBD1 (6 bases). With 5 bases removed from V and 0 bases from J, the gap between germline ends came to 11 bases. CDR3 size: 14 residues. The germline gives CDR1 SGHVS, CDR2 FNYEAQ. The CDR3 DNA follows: TGTGCCAGCAGCGCCCTACAGGGCTCCTACGAGCAGTACGTC. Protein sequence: CASSALQGSYEQYV.

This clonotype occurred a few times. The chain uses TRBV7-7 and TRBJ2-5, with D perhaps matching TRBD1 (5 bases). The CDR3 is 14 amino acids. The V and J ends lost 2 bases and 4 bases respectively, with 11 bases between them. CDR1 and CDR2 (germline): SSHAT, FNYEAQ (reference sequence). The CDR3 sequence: CASSLSRRGETQYF. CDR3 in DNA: TGTGCCAGCAGCTTAAGTCGAAGGGGAGAGACCCAGTACTTC. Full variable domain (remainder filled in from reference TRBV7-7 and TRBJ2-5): GAGVSQSPRYKVTKRGQDVTLRCDPISSHATLYWYQQALGQGPEFLTYFNYEAQPDKSGLPSDRFSAERPEGSISTLTIQRTEQRDSAMYRCASSLSRRGETQYFGPGTRLLVL.

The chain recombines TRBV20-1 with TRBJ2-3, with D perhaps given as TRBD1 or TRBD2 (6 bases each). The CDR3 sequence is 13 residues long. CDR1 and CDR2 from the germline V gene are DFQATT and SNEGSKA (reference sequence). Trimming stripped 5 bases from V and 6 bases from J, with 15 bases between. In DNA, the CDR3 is TGCAGTGCTCCCAGGGTAGGGGGGGATACGCAGTATTTT. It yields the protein CSAPRVGGDTQYF.

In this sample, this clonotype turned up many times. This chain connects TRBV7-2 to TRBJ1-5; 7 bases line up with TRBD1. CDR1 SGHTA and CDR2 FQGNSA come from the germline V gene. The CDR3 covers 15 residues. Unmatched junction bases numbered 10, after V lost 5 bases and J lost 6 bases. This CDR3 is CASSRGGAGGQPQHF. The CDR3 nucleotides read TGTGCCAGCAGCCGAGGGGGCGCCGGGGGTCAGCCCCAGCATTTT.

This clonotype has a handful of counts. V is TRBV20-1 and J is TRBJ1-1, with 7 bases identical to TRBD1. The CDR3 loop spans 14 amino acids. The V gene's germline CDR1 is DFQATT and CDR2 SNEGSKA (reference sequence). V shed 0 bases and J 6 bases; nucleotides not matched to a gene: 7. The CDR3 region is CSARDVRGVSEAFF. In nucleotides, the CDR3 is TGCAGTGCTAGAGATGTCAGGGGGGTTTCTGAAGCTTTCTTT.

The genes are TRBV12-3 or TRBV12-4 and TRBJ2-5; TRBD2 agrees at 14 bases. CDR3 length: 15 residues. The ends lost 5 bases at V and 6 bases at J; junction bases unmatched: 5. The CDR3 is CASSDGTSGGKTQYF. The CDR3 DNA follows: TGTGCCAGCAGTGACGGGACTAGCGGGGGTAAGACCCAGTACTTC.

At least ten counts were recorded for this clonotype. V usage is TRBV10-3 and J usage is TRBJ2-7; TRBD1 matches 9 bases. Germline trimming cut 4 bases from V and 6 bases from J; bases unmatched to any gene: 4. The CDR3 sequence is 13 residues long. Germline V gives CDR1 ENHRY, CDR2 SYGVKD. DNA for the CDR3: TGTGCCATCAGTGGCAGGACAGGGGCCGAGCAGTACTTC. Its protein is CAISGRTGAEQYF.

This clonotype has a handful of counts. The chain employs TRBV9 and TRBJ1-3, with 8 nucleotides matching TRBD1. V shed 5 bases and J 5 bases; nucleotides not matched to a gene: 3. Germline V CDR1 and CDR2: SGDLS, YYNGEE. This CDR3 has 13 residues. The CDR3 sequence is CASSGQGRNTIYF. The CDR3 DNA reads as TGTGCCAGCAGTGGACAGGGAAGAAACACCATATATTTT.

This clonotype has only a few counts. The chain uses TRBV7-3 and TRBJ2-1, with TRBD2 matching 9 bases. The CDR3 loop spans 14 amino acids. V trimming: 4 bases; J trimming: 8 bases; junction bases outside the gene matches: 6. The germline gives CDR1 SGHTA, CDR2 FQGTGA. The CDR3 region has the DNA TGTGCCAGCAGCTCTCGCGGGGGGGCCGATGAGCAGTTCTTC. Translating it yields CASSSRGGADEQFF.

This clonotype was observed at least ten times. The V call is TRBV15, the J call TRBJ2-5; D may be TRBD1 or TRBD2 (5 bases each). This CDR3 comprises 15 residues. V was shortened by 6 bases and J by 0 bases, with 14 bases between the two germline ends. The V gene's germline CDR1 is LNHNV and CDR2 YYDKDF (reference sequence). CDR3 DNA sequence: TGTGCCACCAGGGGGGTTTGGTCGAACCAAGAGACCCAGTACTTC. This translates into CATRGVWSNQETQYF.

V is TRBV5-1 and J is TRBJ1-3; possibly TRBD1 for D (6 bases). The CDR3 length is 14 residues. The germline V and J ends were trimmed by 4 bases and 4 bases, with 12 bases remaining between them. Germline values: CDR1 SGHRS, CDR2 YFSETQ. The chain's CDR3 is CASSPLGTGNTIYF. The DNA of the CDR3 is TGCGCCAGCAGCCCCCTCGGGACAGGAAACACCATATATTTT.

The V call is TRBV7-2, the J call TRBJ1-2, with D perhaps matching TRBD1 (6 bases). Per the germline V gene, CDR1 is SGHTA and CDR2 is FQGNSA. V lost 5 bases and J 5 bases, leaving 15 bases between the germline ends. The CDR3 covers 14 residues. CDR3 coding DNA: TGTGCCAGCAGCCTTCAGACAGGAGGGTATGGCTACACCTTC. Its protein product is CASSLQTGGYGYTF. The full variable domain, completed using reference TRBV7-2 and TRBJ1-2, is GAGVSQSPSNKVTEKGKDVELRCDPISGHTALYWYRQSLGQGLEFLIYFQGNSAPDKSGLPSDRFSAERTGGSVSTLTIQRTQQEDSAVYLCASSLQTGGYGYTFGSGTRLTVV.

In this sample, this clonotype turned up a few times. CDR3 DNA sequence: TGTGCCAGCAGCTTCCAGGGGGCCGAGGAGCAGTACGTC. This translates into CASSFQGAEEQYV. The chain links TRBV7-9 to TRBJ2-7, with TRBD1 matching over 8 bases. The CDR3 is made up of 13 amino acids. Germline CDR1 reads SEHNR; CDR2 reads FQNEAQ (reference sequence). Germline trimming cut 3 bases from V and 7 bases from J; bases unmatched to any gene: 5.

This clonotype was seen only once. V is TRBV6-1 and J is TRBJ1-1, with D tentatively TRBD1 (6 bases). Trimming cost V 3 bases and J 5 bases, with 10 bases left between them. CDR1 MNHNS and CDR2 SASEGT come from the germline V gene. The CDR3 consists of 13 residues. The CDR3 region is CASSERGLTEAFF. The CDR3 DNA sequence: TGTGCCAGCAGTGAGAGGGGGTTAACTGAAGCTTTCTTT.

For the CDR3, the DNA is TGCAGCGCCTCCGGGATTCAAGAGACCCAGTACTTC. Amino acid sequence: CSASGIQETQYF. The chain carries TRBV29-1 and TRBJ2-5; possible D gene TRBD2, 5 bases. The CDR3 contains 12 residues. Germline loops: CDR1 SQVTM, CDR2 ANQGSEA. Trimming took off 7 bases at V and 2 bases at J, with 11 bases between the two ends.

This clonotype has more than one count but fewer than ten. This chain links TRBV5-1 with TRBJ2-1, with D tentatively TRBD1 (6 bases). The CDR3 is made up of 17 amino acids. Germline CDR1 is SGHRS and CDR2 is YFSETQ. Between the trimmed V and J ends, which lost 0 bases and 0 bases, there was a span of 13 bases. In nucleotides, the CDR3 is TGCGCCAGCAGCTTGGGGGCAGGGGAAAGCTCCTACAATGAGCAGTTCTTC. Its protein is CASSLGAGESSYNEQFF.

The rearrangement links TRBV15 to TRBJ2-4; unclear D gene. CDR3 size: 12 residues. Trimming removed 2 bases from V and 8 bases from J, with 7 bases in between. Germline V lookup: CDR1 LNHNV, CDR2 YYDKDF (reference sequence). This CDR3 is CATSRPQDIQYF. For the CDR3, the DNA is TGTGCCACCAGCAGACCCCAAGACATTCAGTACTTC.

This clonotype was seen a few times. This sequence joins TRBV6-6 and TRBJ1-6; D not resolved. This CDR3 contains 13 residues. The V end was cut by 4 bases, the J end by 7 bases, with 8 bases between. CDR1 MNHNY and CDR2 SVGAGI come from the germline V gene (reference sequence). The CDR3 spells CASSFKTNSPLHF. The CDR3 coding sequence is TGTGCCAGCAGTTTCAAGACAAATTCACCCCTCCACTTT.

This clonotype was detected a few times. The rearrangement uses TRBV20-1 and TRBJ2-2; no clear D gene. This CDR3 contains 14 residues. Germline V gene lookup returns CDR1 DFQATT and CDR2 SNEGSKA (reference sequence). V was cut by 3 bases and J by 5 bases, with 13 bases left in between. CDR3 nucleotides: TGCAGTGCTAGGTCCCGGGCTGGTACCGGGGAGCTGTTTTTT. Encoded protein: CSARSRAGTGELFF.

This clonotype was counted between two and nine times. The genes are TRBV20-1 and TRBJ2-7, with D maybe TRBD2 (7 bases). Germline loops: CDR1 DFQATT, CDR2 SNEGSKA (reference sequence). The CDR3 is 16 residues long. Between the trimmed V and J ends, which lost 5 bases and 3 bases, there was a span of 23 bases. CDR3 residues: CSAPRSDGGPYYEQYF. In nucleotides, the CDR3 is TGCAGTGCTCCCCGATCTGACGGGGGGCCTTACTACGAGCAGTACTTC.

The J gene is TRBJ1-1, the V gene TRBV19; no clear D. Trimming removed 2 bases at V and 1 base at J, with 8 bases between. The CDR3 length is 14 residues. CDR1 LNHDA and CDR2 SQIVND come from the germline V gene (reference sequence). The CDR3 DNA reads TGTGCCAGTAGTATACTCGGCGGGAACACTGAAGCTTTCTTT. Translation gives CASSILGGNTEAFF.

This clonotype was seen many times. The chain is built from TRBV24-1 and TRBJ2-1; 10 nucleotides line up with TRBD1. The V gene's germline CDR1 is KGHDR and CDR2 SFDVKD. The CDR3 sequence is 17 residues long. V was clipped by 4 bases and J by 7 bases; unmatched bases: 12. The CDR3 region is CATSDRPGTGAGNEQFF. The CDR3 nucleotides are TGTGCCACCAGTGACCGCCCCGGGACAGGGGCGGGGAATGAGCAGTTCTTC.